The rows below give T cell receptor beta chains drawn from one sample of a study of response to subunit inactivated influenza vaccine. One entry per CDR3 protein results from TCRdb running MiXCR on the RT-PCR reads. The data show 400,000 to 650,000 distinct CDR3 sequences, with approximately 7.3% seen just once and around 13% held by the top ten. This sample comprised PBMCs from blood, obtained about 23 months after vaccination. The receptors here all came from a man aged 50-75 years who received an inactivated influenza vaccine. Both conserved end residues are part of each CDR3. The order of the fields is clone size, D gene, J gene, V gene, CDR3 DNA, CDR3 protein. The D gene is left open where the match is weak. Where a row states a size, it is once, few, many or the class of an expanded clone; other rows omit it.

many	NA	TRBJ2-7	TRBV12-3/TRBV12-4	TGTGCCAGCAGTTTAGCGGGAGCTTTCGAGCAGTACTTC	CASSLAGAFEQYF
NA	TRBD2	TRBJ2-3	TRBV2	TGTGCCAGCAGGGGACTAGCGGGAGTCGCAGATACGCAGTATTTT	CASRGLAGVADTQYF
few	NA	TRBJ1-4	TRBV7-8	TGTGCCAGCAGCTTAGGGCACAGGGTGGCTGAAAAACTGTTTTTT	CASSLGHRVAEKLFF
many	NA	TRBJ1-6	TRBV20-1	TGCAGTGCTAGAGATTCAGGCCAGGGGAATTCACCCCTCCACTTT	CSARDSGQGNSPLHF
few	TRBD2	TRBJ2-1	TRBV4-2	TGTGCCAGCAGCCAAGATTCAGCGGGGGGTTACAATGAGCAGTTCTTC	CASSQDSAGGYNEQFF
few	NA	TRBJ2-5	TRBV5-5	TGTGCCAGCAGCCCGTACGATTACAGGGTCAGAGAGACCCAGTACTTC	CASSPYDYRVRETQYF
few	NA	TRBJ1-1	TRBV20-1	TGCAGTGCTACAGGGTTACTCATGAACACTGAAGCTTTCTTT	CSATGLLMNTEAFF
few	NA	TRBJ2-7	TRBV18	TGTGCCAGCTCACCACCGCTGGGCCACGAGCAGTACTTC	CASSPPLGHEQYF
few	NA	TRBJ2-7	TRBV7-9	TGTGCCAGCAGCTTAGCGGACGGAGGCTCCTACGAGCAGTACTTC	CASSLADGGSYEQYF
NA	NA	TRBJ1-1	TRBV7-2	TGTGCCAGCACCATTCCGGGGGGGGGCACTGAAGCTTTCTTT	CASTIPGGGTEAFF
few	NA	TRBJ1-5	TRBV28	TGTGCCAGCACCGTACAGGGTCTAGGGCAGCCCCAGCATTTT	CASTVQGLGQPQHF
NA	NA	TRBJ1-6	TRBV6-1	TGTGCCAGCAGTCCAGTGATCGGCAATTCACCCCTCCACTTT	CASSPVIGNSPLHF
few	NA	TRBJ2-2	TRBV9	TGTGCCAGCAGCGTAGGACAGAGTGTTACCGGGGAGCTGTTTTTT	CASSVGQSVTGELFF
few	NA	TRBJ1-1	TRBV29-1	TGCAGCGTTGTTCAGGGGCTGCACACTGAAGCTTTCTTT	CSVVQGLHTEAFF
many	TRBD2	TRBJ2-7	TRBV28	TGTGCCAGCAGTTTACTAGCGGGTACCTACGAGCAGTACTTC	CASSLLAGTYEQYF
many	NA	TRBJ2-5	TRBV12-3/TRBV12-4	TGTGCCAGCAGTGGGTCGGTAGAGACCCAGTACTTC	CASSGSVETQYF
many	NA	TRBJ2-7	TRBV27	TGTGCCAGCAGTCCCCTCGCCTCCTACGAGCAGTACTTC	CASSPLASYEQYF
NA	NA	TRBJ2-5	TRBV5-1	TGCGCCAGCGGAGAACCGGGCCCCCAAGAGACCCAGTACTTC	CASGEPGPQETQYF
few	NA	TRBJ1-2	TRBV14	TGTGCCAGCCAGAGGGAAGGCGGCGGCTACACCTTC	CASQREGGGYTF
many	NA	TRBJ1-2	TRBV6-5	TGTGCCAGCAGTTACTTACGGGACATAGCTAACTATGGCTACACCTTC	CASSYLRDIANYGYTF
NA	NA	TRBJ2-2	TRBV5-1	TGCGCCAGCAGAAGGGACTCAGGCGGGGAGCTGTTTTTT	CASRRDSGGELFF
NA	NA	TRBJ2-1	TRBV4-3	TGCGCCAGCAGCCAAGATTGGGGTAGCTCCTACAATGAGCAGTTCTTC	CASSQDWGSSYNEQFF
many	NA	TRBJ2-7	TRBV4-1	TGCGCCAGCAGCCAAGAGTTGAGGGGCGAGCAGTACTTC	CASSQELRGEQYF
few	NA	TRBJ2-5	TRBV28	TGTGCCAGCAGTTTCTCGGGTCCTCCCCAAGAGACCCAGTACTTC	CASSFSGPPQETQYF
many	NA	TRBJ2-7	TRBV5-1	TGCGCCAGCAGCTTGTCCTCCTCCTACGAGCAGTACTTC	CASSLSSSYEQYF
NA	NA	TRBJ2-2	TRBV2	TGTGCCAGCAGAGCATTCCTAGAACTTACCGGGGAGCTGTTTTTT	CASRAFLELTGELFF
few	TRBD1	TRBJ2-5	TRBV7-4	TGTGCCAGCAGCTTAGAACAGGGGTTGGGGCAAGAGACCCAGTACTTC	CASSLEQGLGQETQYF
few	TRBD1	TRBJ1-4	TRBV10-3	TGTGCCATCAGTGGTAGGGGGCAGGAAAAACTGTTTTTT	CAISGRGQEKLFF
few	TRBD2	TRBJ2-2	TRBV28	TGTGCCAGCAGTTTCCTAGCCGGGACTAGCGGCAACACCGGGGAGCTGTTTTTT	CASSFLAGTSGNTGELFF
many	TRBD1	TRBJ2-2	TRBV5-1	TGCGCCAGCAGCATGACAGGGGGCACCGGGGAGCTGTTTTTT	CASSMTGGTGELFF
many	NA	TRBJ1-5	TRBV6-2/TRBV6-3	TGTGCCAGCACCGACCTACGCAATCAGCCCCAGCATTTT	CASTDLRNQPQHF
few	NA	TRBJ1-1	TRBV10-2	TGCGCCAGCACCCGAGTGAGATGGAGTAGCACTGAAGCTTTCTTT	CASTRVRWSSTEAFF
many	NA	TRBJ1-2	TRBV7-2	TGTGCCAGCAGCTTAGCGGTGGCAGGGGTCTATGGCTACACCTTC	CASSLAVAGVYGYTF
few	NA	TRBJ2-2	TRBV27	TGTGCCAGCAGTCCCCGCCTTCCGCAGGGCCTACGGAACGGGGAGCTGTTTTTT	CASSPRLPQGLRNGELFF
few	NA	TRBJ1-1	TRBV12-3/TRBV12-4	TGTGCCAGCAGCCAATTATACACTGAAGCTTTCTTT	CASSQLYTEAFF
few	NA	TRBJ1-5	TRBV4-1	TGCGCCAGCAGCCAAGAGGAGGGGCTGGGTCAGCCCCAGCATTTT	CASSQEEGLGQPQHF
few	TRBD1	TRBJ2-2	TRBV7-6	TGTGCCAGCAGCTCCCTTCCGGGACAGGGGAACACCGGGGAGCTGTTTTTT	CASSSLPGQGNTGELFF
NA	TRBD1	TRBJ2-2	TRBV7-2	TGTGCCAGCAGCTCACAGGGGGCTAAGTACACCGGGGAGCTGTTTTTT	CASSSQGAKYTGELFF
few	NA	TRBJ2-7	TRBV7-8	TGTGCCAGCAGCCTAGCACCCACCGAACCCTACGAGCAGTACTTC	CASSLAPTEPYEQYF
NA	TRBD1	TRBJ1-2	TRBV7-9	TGTGCCAGCAGTCGAGGGACAGGGGATGGGGCCTATGGCTACACCTTC	CASSRGTGDGAYGYTF
NA	TRBD2	TRBJ2-1	TRBV11-2	TGCGCAGATAGCGGGGGGGGAAACAATGAGCAGTTCTTC	CADSGGGNNEQFF
many	NA	TRBJ2-7	TRBV7-9	TGTGCCAGCAGCCCGCGGGCCTCCTACGAGCAGTACTTC	CASSPRASYEQYF